Sequencing of this T cell receptor beta chain was carried out in a study of cytomegalovirus exposure and HLA in healthy donors. With regard to this clone: Its specificity is unknown.

Primers included in the PCR were 60 Vbeta and 13 Jbeta primers. Per the original methods: Per a later analysis, the number of unique TCR beta chains was roughly 80 million, of which 9 million to 14 million were shared. The method was immunoSEQ multiplex PCR; TCRdb's version includes in-frame clones alone and lacks a portion of them. V, J and clone size were drawn from that table, and D and trimming were deduced from the DNA. Found here are around 80,000 clones, approximately 74% of them singletons; the top ten hold about 9%. With 5 bases clipped from V and 2 bases from J, the junction kept 5 bases outside the gene matches. The CDR3 runs to 14 residues. Germline V gene data show CDR1 as MDHEN and CDR2 as SYDVKM. Study outcomes and limitations: Data from an earlier analysis indicated that most TCR beta V segments were productive either about 90% or about 30% of the time.

The specimen was PBMCs. The TCR sequence derives from a man aged 40-55 years in good health and CMV-seropositive. The genes are TRBV28 and TRBJ2-7; the match to TRBD1 covers 8 bases. CDR3 residues: CASSRTGITYEQYF. The CDR3 DNA reads TGTGCCAGCAGTAGGACAGGGATTACCTACGAGCAGTACTTC. Together with reference TRBV28 and TRBJ2-7, the CDR3 gives the full variable domain: DVKVTQSSRYLVKRTGEKVFLECVQDMDHENMFWYRQDPGLGLRLIYFSYDVKMKEKGDIPEGYSVSREKKERFSLILESASTNQTSMYLCASSRTGITYEQYFGPGTRLTVT.